This TCR beta chain appears in the sequencing data of a study of vaccination and CD4 T cells after COVID-19. With regard to this clonotype: Its antigen is not known.

Noted treatment: roughly 11-day PBMC culture with coronavirus spike peptide pools or control peptides (ViraFEST assay). V shed 2 bases and J shed 5 bases, with 12 bases lying between them. Germline V gives CDR1 SNHLY, CDR2 FYNNEI. The CDR3 runs 14 residues. Cultured CD4+ T-cell DNA underwent Oncomine TCR Beta short-read sequencing. Each CDR3 protein is one row after TCRdb ran MiXCR on the PCR reads. The sample shows over 10,000 distinct CDR3 sequences, 35% to 55% of them seen only once. The TCR sequence derives from a human donor who had recovered from COVID-19. The chain joins TRBV2 to TRBJ1-1, with a possible D match to TRBD1 (5 bases). The specimen was CD4+ T cells from blood, cultured in vitro. CDR3 in DNA: TGTGCCAGCAGTGAATGGTCGCAGGGTACTGAAGCTTTCTTT. Encoded protein: CASSEWSQGTEAFF.